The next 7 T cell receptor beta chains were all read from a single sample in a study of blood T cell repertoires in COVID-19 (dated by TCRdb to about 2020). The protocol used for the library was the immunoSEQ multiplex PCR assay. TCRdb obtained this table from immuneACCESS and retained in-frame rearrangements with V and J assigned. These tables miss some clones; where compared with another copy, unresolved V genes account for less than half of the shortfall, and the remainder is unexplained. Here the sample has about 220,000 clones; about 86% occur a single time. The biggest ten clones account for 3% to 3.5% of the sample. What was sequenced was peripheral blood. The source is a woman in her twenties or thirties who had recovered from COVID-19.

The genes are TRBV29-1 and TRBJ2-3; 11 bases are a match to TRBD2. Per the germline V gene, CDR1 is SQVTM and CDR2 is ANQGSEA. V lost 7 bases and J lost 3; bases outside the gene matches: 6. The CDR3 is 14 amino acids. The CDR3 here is CSGRLAGLTDTQYF. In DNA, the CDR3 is TGCAGCGGGAGACTAGCGGGGCTGACAGATACGCAGTATTTT.

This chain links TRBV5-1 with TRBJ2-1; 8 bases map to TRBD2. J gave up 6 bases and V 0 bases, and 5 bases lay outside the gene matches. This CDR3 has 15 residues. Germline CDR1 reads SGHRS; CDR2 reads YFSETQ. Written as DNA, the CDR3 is TGCGCCAGCAGCTTGGTTAGCGGGGAACCCAATGAGCAGTTCTTC. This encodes CASSLVSGEPNEQFF.

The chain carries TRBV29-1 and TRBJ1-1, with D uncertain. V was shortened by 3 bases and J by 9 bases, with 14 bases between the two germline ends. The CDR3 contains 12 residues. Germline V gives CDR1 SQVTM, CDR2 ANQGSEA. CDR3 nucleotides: TGCAGCGTTGATCGAGGGTCGGGGAAAGCTTTCTTT. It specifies CSVDRGSGKAFF. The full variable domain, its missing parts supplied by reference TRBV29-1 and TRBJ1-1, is SAVISQKPSRDICQRGTSLTIQCQVDSQVTMMFWYRQQPGQSLTLIATANQGSEATYESGFVIDKFPISRPNLTFSTLTVSNMSPEDSSIYLCSVDRGSGKAFFGQGTRLTVV.

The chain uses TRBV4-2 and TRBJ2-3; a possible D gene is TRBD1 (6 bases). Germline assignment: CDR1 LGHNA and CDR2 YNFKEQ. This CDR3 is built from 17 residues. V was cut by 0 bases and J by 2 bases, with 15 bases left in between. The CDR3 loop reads CASSQERVTGHTDTQYF. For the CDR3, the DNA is TGTGCCAGCAGCCAAGAAAGGGTAACAGGGCACACAGATACGCAGTATTTT.

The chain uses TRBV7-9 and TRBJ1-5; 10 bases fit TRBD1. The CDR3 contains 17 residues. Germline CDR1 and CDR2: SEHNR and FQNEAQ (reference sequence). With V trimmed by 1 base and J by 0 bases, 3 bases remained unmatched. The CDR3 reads CASSLGTGGYSNQPQHF. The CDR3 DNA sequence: TGTGCCAGCAGCTTAGGGACAGGGGGATATAGCAATCAGCCCCAGCATTTT.

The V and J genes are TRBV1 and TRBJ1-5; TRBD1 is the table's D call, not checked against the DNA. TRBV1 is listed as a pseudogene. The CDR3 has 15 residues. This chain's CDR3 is CTSSCPRGSNQPQHF. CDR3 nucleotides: TGCACCAGCAGCTGTCCTAGGGGGAGCAATCAGCCCCAGCATTTT.

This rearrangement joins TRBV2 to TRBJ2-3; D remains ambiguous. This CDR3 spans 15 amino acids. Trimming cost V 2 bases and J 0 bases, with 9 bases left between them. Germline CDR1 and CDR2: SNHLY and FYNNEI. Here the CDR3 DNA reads TGTGCCAGCAGTGAACAACTTCCTAGCACAGATACGCAGTATTTT. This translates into CASSEQLPSTDTQYF. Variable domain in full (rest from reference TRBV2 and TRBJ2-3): EPEVTQTPSHQVTQMGQEVILRCVPISNHLYFYWYRQILGQKVEFLVSFYNNEISEKSEIFDDQFSVERPDGSNFTLKIRSTKLEDSAMYFCASSEQLPSTDTQYFGPGTRLTVL.